This T cell receptor (beta chain) was sequenced during a study of early T cells in non-severe SARS-CoV-2 infection. Study summary: Sequencing was performed on bulk RNA from unsorted whole blood, leaving chains unpaired.

Individual cDNA molecules carried attached unique molecular identifiers. Each CDR3 protein gets one entry after TCRdb re-called the 5' RACE reads with MiXCR. The sample contains approximately 90,000 distinct CDR3 sequences, roughly 15% of which appear only once. This clonotype was detected ten times or more. Its antigen is currently unknown. Notes on the study in general: Clonotype matching in VDJdb favored anti-spike CD8 responses and did not capture private and CD4 specificities.

The source of this sequence is an adult who was a healthcare worker with PCR-confirmed SARS-CoV-2 infection or an uninfected control (not recorded which). The sequencing here drew on whole blood, taken at baseline.

CDR3 bases: TGTGCCAGCAGCTTGACAGGTAATGAGCAGTTCTTC. Protein product: CASSLTGNEQFF. The chain couples TRBV11-3 to TRBJ2-1; perhaps TRBD1 as D (6 bases). Germline CDR1 reads SGHNT; CDR2 reads YENEEA. This CDR3 is 12 amino acids long. V lost 3 bases to trimming and J lost 7 bases, with 7 bases between them.